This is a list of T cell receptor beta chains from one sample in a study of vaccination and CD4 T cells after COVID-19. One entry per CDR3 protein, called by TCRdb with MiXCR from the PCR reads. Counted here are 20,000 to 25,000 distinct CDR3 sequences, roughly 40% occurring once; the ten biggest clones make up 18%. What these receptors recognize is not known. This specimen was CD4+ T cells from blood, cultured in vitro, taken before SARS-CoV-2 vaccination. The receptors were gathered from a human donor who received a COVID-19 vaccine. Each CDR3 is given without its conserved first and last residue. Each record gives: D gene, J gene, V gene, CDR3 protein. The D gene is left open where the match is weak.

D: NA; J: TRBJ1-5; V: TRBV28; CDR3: ASSPGGGYIADQPQH
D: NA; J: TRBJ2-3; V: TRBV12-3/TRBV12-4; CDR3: ASRLYPRTDTQY
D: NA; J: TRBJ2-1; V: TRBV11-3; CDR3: ASSFYRSSYNEQF
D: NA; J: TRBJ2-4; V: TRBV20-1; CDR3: SARVPSGVLPAKNIQY
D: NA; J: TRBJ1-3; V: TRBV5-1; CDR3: ASSLQGDRSGNTIY
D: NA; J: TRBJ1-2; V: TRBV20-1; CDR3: SARGTVYGYT
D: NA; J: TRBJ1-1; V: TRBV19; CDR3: ASSLVPGEAF
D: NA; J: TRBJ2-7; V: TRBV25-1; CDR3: ASRLTGDRTYEQY
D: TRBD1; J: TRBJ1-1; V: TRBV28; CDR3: ASSLFDRGWEFDTEAF
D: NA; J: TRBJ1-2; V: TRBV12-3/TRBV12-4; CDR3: ASSASTREYGYT
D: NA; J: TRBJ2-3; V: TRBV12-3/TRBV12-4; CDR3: ASILGGGNTDTQY
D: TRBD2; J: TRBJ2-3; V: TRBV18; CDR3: ASSPLRIAGAYTDTQY
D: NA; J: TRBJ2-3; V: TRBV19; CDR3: ASSTLTQAIGGAQY
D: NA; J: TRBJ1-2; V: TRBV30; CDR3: AWTSTLAGGGGYT
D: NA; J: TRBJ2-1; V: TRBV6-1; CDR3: ASSRRHEQF
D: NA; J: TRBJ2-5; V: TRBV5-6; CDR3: ASSLDVYTSMY
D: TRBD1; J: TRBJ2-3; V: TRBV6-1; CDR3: ASSRQGDTQY
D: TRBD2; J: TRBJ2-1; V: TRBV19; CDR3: ASSSPWTSGGIGHNEQF
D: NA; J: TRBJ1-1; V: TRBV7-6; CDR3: ASSLASWANTEAF
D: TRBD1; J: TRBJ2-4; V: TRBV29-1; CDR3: SVLGDRDYVFAKNIQY
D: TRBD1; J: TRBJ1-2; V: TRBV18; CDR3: ASSPNRGQYGYT
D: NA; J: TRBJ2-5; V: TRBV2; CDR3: ASRIPGRETQY
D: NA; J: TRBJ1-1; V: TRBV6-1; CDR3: ASSEGTMNTEAF
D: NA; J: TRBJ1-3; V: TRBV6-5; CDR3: ASSYAGTGNTIY
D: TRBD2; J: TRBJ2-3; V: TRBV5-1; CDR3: ASSFLAGGYGDTQY
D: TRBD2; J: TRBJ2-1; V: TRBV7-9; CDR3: ASSSETSGGKQF
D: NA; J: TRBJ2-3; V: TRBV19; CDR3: ASSPPDGRTDTDTQY
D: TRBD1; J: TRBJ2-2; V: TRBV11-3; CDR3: ASSYRGFDTGELF
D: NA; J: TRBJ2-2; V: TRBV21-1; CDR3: ASTKGVAGESNTGELF
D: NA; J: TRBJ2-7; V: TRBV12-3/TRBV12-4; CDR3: ASSSNEGRVY
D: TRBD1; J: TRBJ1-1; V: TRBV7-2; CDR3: ASSLEQIGGPTEAF
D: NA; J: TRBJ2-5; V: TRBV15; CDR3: ATSRDMGQETQY
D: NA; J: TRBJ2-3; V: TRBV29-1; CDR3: SVLWTGATDTQY
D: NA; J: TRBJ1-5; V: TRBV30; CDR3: AWERGGNLNQPQH
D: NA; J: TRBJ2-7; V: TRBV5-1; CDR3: ASSTSPVGGNGVAEQY
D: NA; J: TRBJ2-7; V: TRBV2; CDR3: ASSGQVSYEQY
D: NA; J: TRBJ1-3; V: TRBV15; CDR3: ATSRVHREAGNTIY
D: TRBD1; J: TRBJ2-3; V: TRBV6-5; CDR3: ASSYSGQVTDTQY
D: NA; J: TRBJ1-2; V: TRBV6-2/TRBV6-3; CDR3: ASSSPDRSLRYT
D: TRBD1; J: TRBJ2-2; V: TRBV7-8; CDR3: ASSLKQGALSGELF
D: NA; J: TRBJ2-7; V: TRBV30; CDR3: AWSSDGSYEQY
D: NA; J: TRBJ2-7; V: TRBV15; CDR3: ATSRDKYGAVRAYEQY
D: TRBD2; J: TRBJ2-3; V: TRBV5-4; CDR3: ASSLDGLAGNTDTQY
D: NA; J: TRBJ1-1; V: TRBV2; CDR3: ASSLDSNTEAF
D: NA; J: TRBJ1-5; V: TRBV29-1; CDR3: SVRTPGGEPQH
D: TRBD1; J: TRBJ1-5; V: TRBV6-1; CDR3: ASSEAGGSNQPQH
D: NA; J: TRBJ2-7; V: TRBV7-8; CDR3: ASSSDKMTVRGYYEQY
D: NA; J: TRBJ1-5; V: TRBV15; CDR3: ATSRDWQSNQPQH
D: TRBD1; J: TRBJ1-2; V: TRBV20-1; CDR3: SARALRDRGSGGYT
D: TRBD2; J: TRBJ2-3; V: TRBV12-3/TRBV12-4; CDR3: ASSPPGLAGATDTQY
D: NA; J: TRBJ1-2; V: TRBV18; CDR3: ASSPDRVTHGYT
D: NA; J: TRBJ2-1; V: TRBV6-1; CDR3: ASRTGLSSYNEQF
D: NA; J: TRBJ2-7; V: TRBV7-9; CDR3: ASSVNAGYEQY
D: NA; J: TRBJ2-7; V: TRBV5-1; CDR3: ASSFSPGPSYEQY
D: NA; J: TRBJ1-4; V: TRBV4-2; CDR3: ASSQDREKLF
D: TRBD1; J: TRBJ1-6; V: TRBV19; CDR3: ASKGPGQAGRSPLH
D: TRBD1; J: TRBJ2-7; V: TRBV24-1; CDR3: ATSMGGQGHEQY
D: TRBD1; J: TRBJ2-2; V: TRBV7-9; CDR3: ASSLTGVGELF
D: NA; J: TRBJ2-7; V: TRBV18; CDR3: ASSQGEDSYEQY